The sample holds one count of the clone carrying this TCR beta chain. This record belongs to a study of shared clonotypes between healthy human individuals. This CDR3 region has 15 residues. Germline V gives CDR1 SGDLS, CDR2 YYNGEE. The V gene lost 4 bases and the J gene lost 8 bases, with 21 bases spanning the gap. Researchers divided each subset's genomic DNA evenly across several immunoSEQ plates. Only in-frame clones appear in the TCRdb table, and some are missing; sequencing was by immunoSEQ multiplex PCR. The data show around 550,000 clones, with 95% to 97% seen just once and about 0.064% held by the top ten.

The source material was naive CD4+ T cells sorted from blood. Subset noted: CD45RA+ positively selected. The chain recombines TRBV9 with TRBJ1-2, with D maybe TRBD1 (6 bases). This clonotype was obtained from a woman younger than 45 in good health. CDR3 bases: TGTGCCAGCAGCTTTACCCGCAGGGGAAGCCGCGGCTACACCTTC. Amino acid sequence: CASSFTRRGSRGYTF.